This entry lists 23 T cell receptor beta chains sequenced from one sample in a study of blood T cell repertoires in COVID-19. The protocol was immunoSEQ multiplex PCR, while the TCRdb copy is restricted to in-frame clones and leaves out a portion. The repertoire includes approximately 140,000 clones, approximately 86% of them detected once, and 2% to 2.5% sits in the top ten. Sequencing used PBMCs or T cells enriched from blood (not recorded which). These receptors originate from a woman in her fifties or sixties who had recovered from COVID-19.

V is TRBV10-3 and J is TRBJ2-7; possible D gene TRBD2, 5 bases. The V and J ends lost 6 bases and 2 bases respectively, with 11 bases between them. This CDR3 has 13 amino acids. Germline V gives CDR1 ENHRY, CDR2 SYGVKD. CDR3 sequence reads: CAIRKTMAYEQYF. The CDR3 coding sequence is TGTGCCATCAGAAAGACTATGGCCTACGAGCAGTACTTC.

CDR3 residues: CASSPTGGAGNTIYF. The CDR3 region has the DNA TGTGCCAGCAGTCCGACAGGGGGCGCTGGAAACACCATATATTTT. V and J are TRBV5-6 and TRBJ1-3; 10 bases align to TRBD1. The CDR3 totals 15 residues. Per the germline V gene, CDR1 is SGHDT and CDR2 is YYEEEE. V was clipped by 5 bases and J by 2 bases; unmatched bases: 4.

The gene calls are TRBV4-3 and TRBJ2-7, with 9 bases fitting TRBD1. Germline V gene sequence: CDR1 LGHNA, CDR2 YSLEER. V lost 4 bases to trimming and J lost 2 bases; unmatched junction nucleotides: 3. This CDR3 has 14 residues. The CDR3 region has the DNA TGCGCCAGCAGCCCGGACAGGGGCCCCTACGAGCAGTACTTC. Its translation is CASSPDRGPYEQYF.

The rearrangement joins TRBV7-2 to TRBJ2-1; the match to TRBD2 covers 8 bases. There are 13 residues in the CDR3. Unmatched junction bases numbered 4, after V lost 7 bases and J lost 5 bases. The germline gives CDR1 SGHTA, CDR2 FQGNSA. CDR3 sequence: CASTRGGDNEQFF. The CDR3, as DNA: TGTGCCAGCACACGGGGGGGGGACAATGAGCAGTTCTTC. Using reference TRBV7-2 and TRBJ2-1 for the parts outside the CDR3, the full variable domain is GAGVSQSPSNKVTEKGKDVELRCDPISGHTALYWYRQSLGQGLEFLIYFQGNSAPDKSGLPSDRFSAERTGGSVSTLTIQRTQQEDSAVYLCASTRGGDNEQFFGPGTRLTVL.

The V gene is TRBV30, the J gene TRBJ2-7; possible D gene TRBD2, 6 bases. From germline, CDR1 is GTSNPN and CDR2 SVGIG (reference sequence). CDR3 length equals 12 residues. The CDR3 DNA follows: TGTGCTTCCCTTCGGGGGATCTACGAGCAGTACTTC. It specifies CASLRGIYEQYF.

The chain couples TRBV27 to TRBJ1-2; D perhaps matches TRBD1 (5 bases). From germline, CDR1 is MNHEY and CDR2 SMNVEV (reference sequence). This CDR3 has 15 amino acids. V shed 4 bases and J shed 1 base, with 13 bases lying between them. DNA of the CDR3: TGTGCCAGCAGTTCAAGCCTCAGGGTTAACTATGGCTACACCTTC. It yields the protein CASSSSLRVNYGYTF.

The V and J genes are TRBV10-3 and TRBJ2-1; D is perhaps TRBD1 (6 bases). Germline values: CDR1 ENHRY, CDR2 SYGVKD. The V and J ends lost 5 bases and 7 bases respectively, with 27 bases between them. The CDR3 has 18 amino acids. For the CDR3, the DNA is TGTGCCATCAGTAGAAGGGACGCGGTGAGGGGGATTCGTAATGAGCAGTTCTTC. Translation: CAISRRDAVRGIRNEQFF.

In regard to this clone: Other nucleotide sequences from this sample produce the same CDR3. The chain recombines TRBV7-9 with TRBJ2-7; TRBD1 agrees at 8 bases. CDR1 is SEHNR and CDR2 is FQNEAQ in the germline V gene (reference sequence). The CDR3 runs to 14 residues. The J segment lost 4 bases and the V segment lost 1 base, leaving 3 bases of the junction unmatched. CDR3 sequence: CASSLGQGAYEQYF. The CDR3 DNA is TGTGCCAGCAGCTTAGGTCAGGGGGCTTACGAGCAGTACTTC.

The sample holds one count of this clone. The chain employs TRBV11-2 and TRBJ1-5; weak D call: TRBD1 (6 bases). This CDR3 contains 14 residues. Trimming pared 5 bases from V and 6 bases from J, leaving 14 bases between. CDR1 and CDR2 from the germline V gene are SGHAT and FQNNGV. CDR3 region: CASSLAGGGQPQHF. CDR3 sequence (DNA): TGTGCCAGCAGCCTGGCGGGGGGCGGTCAGCCCCAGCATTTT. Supplemented by reference TRBV11-2 and TRBJ1-5, the full variable domain reads EAGVAQSPRYKIIEKRQSVAFWCNPISGHATLYWYQQILGQGPKLLIQFQNNGVVDDSQLPKDRFSAERLKGVDSTLKIQPAKLEDSAVYLCASSLAGGGQPQHFGDGTRLSIL.

The CDR3 DNA sequence: TGCGCCAGCAGACGACAGGGGGACTCTAACTATGGCTACACCTTC. Translation gives CASRRQGDSNYGYTF. This sequence joins TRBV5-1 and TRBJ1-2; 9 nucleotides line up with TRBD1. CDR1 SGHRS and CDR2 YFSETQ come from the germline V gene. V lost 5 bases to trimming and J lost 0 bases; unmatched junction nucleotides: 5. The CDR3 has 15 residues.

This sequence joins TRBV10-3 and TRBJ2-1, with 7 bases aligning to TRBD1. Unmatched junction bases numbered 3, after V lost 5 bases and J lost 8 bases. The CDR3 totals 12 residues. Germline V gene data show CDR1 as ENHRY and CDR2 as SYGVKD. CDR3 nucleotides: TGTGCCATCAGTACAGGGGTCGATGAGCAGTTCTTC. This gives the protein CAISTGVDEQFF.

This rearrangement joins TRBV7-8 to TRBJ1-1; D unclear. Germline-derived CDR1 and CDR2 are SGHVS and FQNEAQ. CDR3 length: 11 residues. V lost 5 bases and J lost 7, with 8 bases in between. The CDR3 spells CASSPEGEAFF. The CDR3 DNA reads TGTGCCAGCAGCCCCGAGGGTGAAGCTTTCTTT.

The chain links TRBV6-2 or TRBV6-3 to TRBJ1-1; 7 bases are a match to TRBD1. This CDR3 is built from 15 residues. Germline lookup yields CDR1 MNHEY and CDR2 SVGEGT. V gave up 4 bases and J gave up 3 bases; unmatched junction bases: 8. CDR3 residues: CASSSNRGPYTEAFF. The CDR3 DNA reads TGTGCCAGCAGTTCTAACAGGGGACCGTACACTGAAGCTTTCTTT.

The genes are TRBV16 and TRBJ2-2; a weak D match, TRBD2 (5 bases). This CDR3 is 14 amino acids long. V was shortened by 3 bases and J by 2 bases, with 7 bases between the two germline ends. Germline V lookup: CDR1 KGHSY, CDR2 FQNENV. CDR3 sequence reads: CASSHRTNTGELFF. The CDR3 region has the DNA TGTGCCAGCAGCCATAGGACTAACACCGGGGAGCTGTTTTTT.

This clone was seen just once. The chain links TRBV6-5 to TRBJ2-2; 11 bases map to TRBD1. Germline V gives CDR1 MNHEY, CDR2 SVGAGI. Trimming cost V 4 bases and J 7 bases; bases outside gene matches: 8. The CDR3 covers 16 residues. The CDR3 reads CASSLPGTGGRGELFF. As DNA, the CDR3 is TGTGCCAGCAGTTTGCCCGGGACAGGGGGACGCGGGGAGCTGTTTTTT.

The chain has TRBV13 and TRBJ1-3; D remains unclear. The V end lost 5 bases, the J end lost 0 bases, and 11 bases lay between the germline ends. This CDR3 comprises 15 residues. CDR1 and CDR2 (germline): PRHDT, FYEKMQ (reference sequence). As DNA, the CDR3 is TGTGCCAGCAGCCCCGGGAGTAGCTCTGGAAACACCATATATTTT. Translation gives CASSPGSSSGNTIYF.

The chain couples TRBV19 to TRBJ1-1; a possible D gene is TRBD1 (6 bases). Germline-derived CDR1 and CDR2 are LNHDA and SQIVND (reference sequence). Deletions cut 3 bases from V and 5 bases from J, with 16 bases between. The CDR3 consists of 15 residues. The CDR3 DNA sequence: TGTGCCAGTAGTATGGGAACAGGGATTACGACTGAAGCTTTCTTT. Protein sequence: CASSMGTGITTEAFF.

The rearrangement links TRBV5-4 to TRBJ2-7; 10 positions agree with TRBD1. The CDR3 sequence is 14 residues long. V was clipped by 4 bases and J by 7 bases; unmatched bases: 8. CDR1 and CDR2 (germline): SGHNT, YYREEE (reference sequence). The CDR3 DNA is TGTGCCAGCAGCCCCGGGACAGGGGTTTGGGAGCAGTACTTC. It specifies CASSPGTGVWEQYF.

This sequence joins TRBV10-3 and TRBJ2-5; 8 nucleotides align to TRBD1. Per germline, CDR1 ENHRY and CDR2 SYGVKD. This CDR3 spans 14 amino acids. V dropped 5 bases and J dropped 3; count of bases not matched to a gene: 5. The chain's CDR3 is CAISRTGPEETQYF. In DNA, the CDR3 is TGTGCCATCAGTCGGACAGGGCCAGAAGAGACCCAGTACTTC.

V usage is TRBV29-1 and J usage is TRBJ2-3, with 9 bases lining up with TRBD1. In germline, CDR1 is SQVTM, CDR2 ANQGSEA. J lost 11 bases, V lost 4 bases, and 10 bases had no gene match. This CDR3 has 13 residues. In nucleotides, the CDR3 is TGCAGCGTTGGTGGGACAGGGTTCTACATGCAGTATTTT. It yields the protein CSVGGTGFYMQYF.

This clone appeared a single time. V and J are TRBV9 and TRBJ2-5, with 9 bases fitting TRBD1. Trimming at V came to 3 bases and at J to 5 bases, leaving 5 bases not matched to a gene. This CDR3 has 14 residues. Germline loops: CDR1 SGDLS, CDR2 YYNGEE. The CDR3 DNA reads as TGTGCCAGCAGCGAACAGGGGGCCGGGGAGACCCAGTACTTC. Translated: CASSEQGAGETQYF.

This clone was counted between two and nine times. The V call is TRBV6-6, the J call TRBJ1-1, with 12 bases that match TRBD1. The CDR3 is made up of 15 amino acids. J lost 6 bases, V lost 2 bases, and 4 bases had no gene match. Germline values: CDR1 MNHNY, CDR2 SVGAGI (reference sequence). CDR3 in amino acids: CASSYGDRGRPEAFF. The CDR3 DNA follows: TGTGCCAGCAGTTACGGGGACAGGGGGCGACCTGAAGCTTTCTTT.

The genes are TRBV9 and TRBJ1-1; D remains ambiguous. CDR1 is SGDLS, CDR2 YYNGEE, per germline. Trimming shortened V by 5 bases and J by 0 bases, and 11 bases separated the two germline ends. This CDR3 has 14 residues. The chain's CDR3 is CASSAMGMNTEAFF. DNA for the CDR3: TGTGCCAGCAGTGCCATGGGCATGAACACTGAAGCTTTCTTT. Drawing the rest from reference TRBV9 and TRBJ1-1, the complete variable domain is DSGVTQTPKHLITATGQRVTLRCSPRSGDLSVYWYQQSLDQGLQFLIQYYNGEERAKGNILERFSAQQFPDLHSELNLSSLELGDSALYFCASSAMGMNTEAFFGQGTRLTVV.